This TCR beta chain stems from a study of T cells in localized non-small cell lung cancer. Notes on the study in general: Those with higher blood T cell density had longer overall survival. Among the tissues sampled, uninvolved adjacent lung had the highest T cell clonality, above tumor. Because only a single region of the tumor was sequenced, heterogeneity remains possible. A median approximately 57 of the top 100 tumor clones appeared in adjacent lung.

About this clone: Antigen specificity is unknown.

The CDR3 spans 14 residues. V shed 3 bases and J shed 1 base, with 10 bases lying between them. CDR1 is SGHDT and CDR2 is YYEEEE in the germline V gene. Profiling relied on immunoSEQ multiplex PCR, and the TCRdb table lists in-frame clones only, not all of them. The profile shows roughly 30,000 clones, roughly 84% of them singletons. The sequence was collected from a man aged 40-75 years with stage III lung adenocarcinoma. The chain recombines TRBV5-6 with TRBJ2-5; D unresolved. Here the sequenced sample was peripheral blood mononuclear cells, taken before any cancer treatment. CDR3 amino acids: CASSSPDGQETQYF. For the CDR3, the DNA is TGTGCCAGCAGCTCGCCAGACGGCCAAGAGACCCAGTACTTC.